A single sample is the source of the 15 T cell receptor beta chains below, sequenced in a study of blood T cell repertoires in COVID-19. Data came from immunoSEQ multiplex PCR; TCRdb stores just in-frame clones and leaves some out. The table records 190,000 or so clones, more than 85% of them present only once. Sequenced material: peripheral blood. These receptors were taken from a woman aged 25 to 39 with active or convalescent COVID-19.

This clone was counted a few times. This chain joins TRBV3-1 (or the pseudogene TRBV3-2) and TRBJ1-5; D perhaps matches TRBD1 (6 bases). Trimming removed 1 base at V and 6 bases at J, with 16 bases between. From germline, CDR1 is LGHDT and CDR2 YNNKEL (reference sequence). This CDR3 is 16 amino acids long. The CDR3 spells CASSQGGLGIGQPQHF. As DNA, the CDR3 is TGTGCCAGCAGCCAAGGGGGGCTGGGAATCGGTCAGCCCCAGCATTTT.

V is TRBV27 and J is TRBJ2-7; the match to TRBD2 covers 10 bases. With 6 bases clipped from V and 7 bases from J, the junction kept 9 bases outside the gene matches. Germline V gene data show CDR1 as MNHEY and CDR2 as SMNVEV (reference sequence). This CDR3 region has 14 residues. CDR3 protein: CASSAVAGGYEQYF. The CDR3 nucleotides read TGTGCCAGCAGCGCCGTAGCGGGAGGATATGAGCAGTACTTC.

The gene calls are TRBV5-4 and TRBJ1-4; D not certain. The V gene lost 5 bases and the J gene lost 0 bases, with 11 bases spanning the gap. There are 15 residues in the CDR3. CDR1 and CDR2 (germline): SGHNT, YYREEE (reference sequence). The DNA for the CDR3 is TGTGCCAGCAGGGCCGGCGGTGCAACTAATGAAAAACTGTTTTTT. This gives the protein CASRAGGATNEKLFF.

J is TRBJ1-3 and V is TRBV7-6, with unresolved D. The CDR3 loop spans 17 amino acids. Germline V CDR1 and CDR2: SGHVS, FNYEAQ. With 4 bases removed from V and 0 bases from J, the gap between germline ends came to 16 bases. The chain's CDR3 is CASSSARGRSSGNTIYF. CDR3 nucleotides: TGTGCCAGCAGCTCCGCCCGGGGAAGGAGCTCTGGAAACACCATATATTTT. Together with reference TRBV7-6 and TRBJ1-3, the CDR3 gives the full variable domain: GAGVSQSPRYKVTKRGQDVALRCDPISGHVSLYWYRQALGQGPEFLTYFNYEAQQDKSGLPNDRFSAERPEGSISTLTIQRTEQRDSAMYRCASSSARGRSSGNTIYFGEGSWLTVV.

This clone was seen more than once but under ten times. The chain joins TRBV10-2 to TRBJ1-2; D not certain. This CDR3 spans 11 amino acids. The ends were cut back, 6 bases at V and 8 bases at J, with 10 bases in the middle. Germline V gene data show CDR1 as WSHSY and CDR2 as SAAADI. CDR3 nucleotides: TGCGCCAGCAGAGGAGGGTCGGGCTACACCTTC. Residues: CASRGGSGYTF.

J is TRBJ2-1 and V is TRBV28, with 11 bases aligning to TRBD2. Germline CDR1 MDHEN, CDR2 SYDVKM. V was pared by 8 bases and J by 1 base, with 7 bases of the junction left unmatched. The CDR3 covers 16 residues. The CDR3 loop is CASRSLAGGSYNEQFF. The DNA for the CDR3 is TGTGCCAGCCGCTCTTTAGCGGGGGGGTCCTACAATGAGCAGTTCTTC.

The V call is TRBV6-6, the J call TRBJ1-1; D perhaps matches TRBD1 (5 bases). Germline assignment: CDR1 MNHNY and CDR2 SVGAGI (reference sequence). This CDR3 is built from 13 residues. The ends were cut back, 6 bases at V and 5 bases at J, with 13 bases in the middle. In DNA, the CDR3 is TGTGCCAGCAGCCGACGGGGGTCGACTGAAGCTTTCTTT. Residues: CASSRRGSTEAFF.

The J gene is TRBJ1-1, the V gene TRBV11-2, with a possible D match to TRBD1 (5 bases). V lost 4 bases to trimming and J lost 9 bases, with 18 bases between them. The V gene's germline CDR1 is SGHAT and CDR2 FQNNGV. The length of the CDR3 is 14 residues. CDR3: CASSYPGGPGQAFF. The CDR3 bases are TGTGCCAGCAGCTACCCGGGAGGACCGGGACAAGCTTTCTTT. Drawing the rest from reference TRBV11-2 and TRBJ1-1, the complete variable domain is EAGVAQSPRYKIIEKRQSVAFWCNPISGHATLYWYQQILGQGPKLLIQFQNNGVVDDSQLPKDRFSAERLKGVDSTLKIQPAKLEDSAVYLCASSYPGGPGQAFFGQGTRLTVV.

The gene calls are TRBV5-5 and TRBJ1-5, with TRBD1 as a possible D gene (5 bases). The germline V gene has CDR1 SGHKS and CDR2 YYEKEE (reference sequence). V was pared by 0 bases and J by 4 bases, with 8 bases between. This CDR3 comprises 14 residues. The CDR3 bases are TGTGCCAGCAGCTTGGCCCCAGGGAATCAGCCCCAGCATTTT. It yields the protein CASSLAPGNQPQHF.

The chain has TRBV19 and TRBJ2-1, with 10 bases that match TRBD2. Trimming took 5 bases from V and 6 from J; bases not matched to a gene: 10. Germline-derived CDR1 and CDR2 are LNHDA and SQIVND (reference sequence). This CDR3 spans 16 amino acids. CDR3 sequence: CASSPMFLAGANEQFF. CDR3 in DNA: TGTGCCAGTAGTCCCATGTTTCTAGCGGGAGCCAATGAGCAGTTCTTC.

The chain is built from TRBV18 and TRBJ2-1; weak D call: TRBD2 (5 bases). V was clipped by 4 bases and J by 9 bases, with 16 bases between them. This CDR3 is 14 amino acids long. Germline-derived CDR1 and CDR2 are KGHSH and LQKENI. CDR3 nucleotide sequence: TGTGCCAGCTCACTTATATTCCCGGGATCTGAGCAGTTCTTC. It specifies CASSLIFPGSEQFF.

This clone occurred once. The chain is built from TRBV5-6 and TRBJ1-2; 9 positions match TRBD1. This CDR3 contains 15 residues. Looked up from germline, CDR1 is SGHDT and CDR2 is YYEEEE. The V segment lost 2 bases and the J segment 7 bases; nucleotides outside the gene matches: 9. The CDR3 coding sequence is TGTGCCAGCAGCTTCGGACAGGGGCTACGATCTGGCTACACCTTC. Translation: CASSFGQGLRSGYTF. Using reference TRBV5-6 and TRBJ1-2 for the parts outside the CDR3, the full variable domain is DAGVTQSPTHLIKTRGQQVTLRCSPKSGHDTVSWYQQALGQGPQFIFQYYEEEERQRGNFPDRFSGHQFPNYSSELNVNALLLGDSALYLCASSFGQGLRSGYTFGSGTRLTVV.

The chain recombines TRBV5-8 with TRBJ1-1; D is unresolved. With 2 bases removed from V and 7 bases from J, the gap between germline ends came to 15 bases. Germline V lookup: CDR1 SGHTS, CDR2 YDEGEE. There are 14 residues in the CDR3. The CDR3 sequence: CASSFRSGTHEAFF. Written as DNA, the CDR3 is TGTGCCAGCAGCTTCCGCTCAGGAACCCATGAAGCTTTCTTT. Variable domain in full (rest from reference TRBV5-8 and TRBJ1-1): EAGVTQSPTHLIKTRGQQATLRCSPISGHTSVYWYQQALGLGLQFLLWYDEGEERNRGNFPPRFSGRQFPNYSSELNVNALELEDSALYLCASSFRSGTHEAFFGQGTRLTVV.

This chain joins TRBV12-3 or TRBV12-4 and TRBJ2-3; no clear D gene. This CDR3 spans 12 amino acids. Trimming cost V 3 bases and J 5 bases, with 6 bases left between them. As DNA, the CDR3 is TGTGCCAGCAGTTTTCTGAGAGATACGCAGTATTTT. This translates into CASSFLRDTQYF.

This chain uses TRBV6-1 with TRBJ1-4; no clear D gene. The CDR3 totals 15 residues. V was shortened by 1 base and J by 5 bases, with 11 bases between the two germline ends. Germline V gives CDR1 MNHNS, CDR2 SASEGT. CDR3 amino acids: CASSEGGPLNEKLFF. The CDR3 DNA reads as TGTGCCAGCAGTGAAGGAGGGCCCTTGAATGAAAAACTGTTTTTT.